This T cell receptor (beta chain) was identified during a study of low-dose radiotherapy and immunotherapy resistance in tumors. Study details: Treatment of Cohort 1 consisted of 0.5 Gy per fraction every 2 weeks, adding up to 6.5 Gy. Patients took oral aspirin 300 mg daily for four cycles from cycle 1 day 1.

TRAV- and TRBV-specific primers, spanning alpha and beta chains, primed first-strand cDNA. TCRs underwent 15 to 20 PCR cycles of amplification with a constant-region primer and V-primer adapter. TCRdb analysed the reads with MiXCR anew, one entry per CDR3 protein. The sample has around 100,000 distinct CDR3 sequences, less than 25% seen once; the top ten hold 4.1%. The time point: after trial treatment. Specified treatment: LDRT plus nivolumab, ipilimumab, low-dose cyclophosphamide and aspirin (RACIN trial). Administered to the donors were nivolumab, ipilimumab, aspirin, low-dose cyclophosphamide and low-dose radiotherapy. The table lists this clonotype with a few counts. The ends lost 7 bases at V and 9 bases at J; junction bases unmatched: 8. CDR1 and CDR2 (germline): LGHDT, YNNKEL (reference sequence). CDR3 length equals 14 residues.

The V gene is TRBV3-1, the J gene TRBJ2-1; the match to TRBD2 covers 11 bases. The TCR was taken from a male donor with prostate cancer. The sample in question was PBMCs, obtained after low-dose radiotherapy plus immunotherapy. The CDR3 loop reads CASTLTSGDGEQFF. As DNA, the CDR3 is TGTGCCAGCACCTTGACTAGCGGGGATGGTGAGCAGTTCTTC.